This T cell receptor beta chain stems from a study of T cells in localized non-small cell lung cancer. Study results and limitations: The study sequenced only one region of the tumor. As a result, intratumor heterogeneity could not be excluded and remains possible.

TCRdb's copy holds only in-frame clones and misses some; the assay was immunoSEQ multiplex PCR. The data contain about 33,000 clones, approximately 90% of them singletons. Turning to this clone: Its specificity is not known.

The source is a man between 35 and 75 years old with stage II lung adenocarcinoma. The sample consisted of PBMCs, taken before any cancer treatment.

CDR3 nucleotide sequence: TGTGCCAGCAGCTTGGAGTGGGGATCAGATACGCAGTATTTT. Residues: CASSLEWGSDTQYF. The chain recombines TRBV5-5 with TRBJ2-3; D is unclear. Trimming left V 0 bases short and J 4 bases short, with 9 bases between. CDR1 is SGHKS and CDR2 is YYEKEE in the germline V gene (reference sequence). The CDR3 is 14 residues long.